This entry is about one T cell receptor beta chain. Taking its sample share into account, this clone is medium-sized (0.01 to 0.1%). Its specific antigen is unknown. It has no much larger one-base neighbor in the sample; base qualities were not kept. The junction shows trimming of 0 bases on V and 4 bases on J, plus 0 bases between the germline ends. Sequences MGHRA (CDR1) and YSYEKL (CDR2) are obtained from the germline V gene. The CDR3 holds 11 amino acids from the cysteine to the phenylalanine. CDR3 DNA only is kept here, 33 bases in frame from base 1. The time point tag for this specimen amounts to: after neoadjuvant nivolumab, at surgical resection. None of the patients had received prior systemic or radiation treatment, and all were newly diagnosed with stage II-IVA oral cavity squamous cell carcinoma. The cohort was made up of patients with locally advanced, HPV-negative oral cavity squamous cell carcinoma. Samples were obtained from a longitudinal correlative study of a single-arm phase II trial of neoadjuvant nivolumab in oral cavity squamous cell carcinoma. Subject-matched pre- and post-treatment PBMCs and tumors from three responders and three non-responders were subjected to genomic DNA-based TCRbeta sequencing. For tumor tissue, genomic DNA extraction relied on the Maxwell RSC DNA from Tissue kit.

These data originate in a study of neoadjuvant anti-PD-1 for oral cavity cancer (dated by TCRdb to about 2021). Background on the whole study: Before undergoing curative-intent surgical resection, most patients got three to four biweekly nivolumab doses at 3 mg/kg. Patients without progression received a fourth nivolumab dose around day 43 and underwent definitive surgical resection on days 50-56. The parent correlative cohort had more than 10 patients and a response rate of approximately 33%. Under RECIST 1.1, a patient counted as a responder if showing complete response, partial response or stable disease, and as a non-responder if showing progression. What the research found in general, with its limitations: Greater tumor shrinkage correlated with larger post-treatment sizes of preexisting intratumoral clones, which suggests that expansion of preexisting clones contributed to response. Higher pretreatment blood Treg/Th17 ratios correlated with both higher pretreatment blood TCRbeta clonality and lower post-treatment tumor TCRbeta clonality. TCR analyses included only a few patients per response group, and the authors called for larger cohorts for validation.

For survey sequencing, tumor libraries mostly used about 4.5 ug of input genomic DNA, with two replicates for each sample. The immunoSEQ hsTCRbeta kit was used to prepare TCRbeta libraries, following the manufacturer's instructions. Sequencing of the completed libraries took place using an Illumina NovaSeq 6000 S4 flow cell after they had been pooled to about 3.2 nM. On the study's bioinformatics: Raw data preprocessing and quality control were performed with the immunoSEQ Analyzer. The analysis was limited to productive rearrangements, and each clonotype was defined by a unique CDR3 amino acid sequence. Repertoire clonality was estimated as the Gini-Simpson index, computed with the R package tcR. Student's t test was used to compare Gini indices, while Pearson correlation assessed associations with tumor size change. The immuneACCESS repertoire file appears here via TCRdb, limited to in-frame rearrangements. These files lack a portion of the clones; in checked studies, under half of the deficit traces to unresolved V genes, and the cause of the others is not known. The V and J calls and clone size are taken from that table; D and trimming were inferred from the DNA. The sample includes 20,000 to 30,000 clones, with 25% to 35% observed a single time. About a sixth of the sample is held by the ten biggest clonotypes.

This clonotype was sampled from a person aged 35 to 85 with oral cavity squamous cell carcinoma. The chain was built from TRBV4-1 and TRBJ2-5; too little of a D gene remains to name it. This specimen consisted of tumor tissue, obtained after nivolumab (anti-PD-1) treatment. The CDR3 reads CASSQEETQYF. Read as DNA, the sequence is TGCGCCAGCAGCCAAGAAGAGACCCAGTACTTC.